One sample yielded the 13 T cell receptor beta chains listed below, sequenced in a study of Graves' ophthalmopathy and Graves' hyperthyroidism (dated by TCRdb to the late 2010s). Sequenced using an Illumina HiSeq 2000. TCR beta CDR3 regions were amplified from RNA transcripts for repertoire sequencing. HTBI primers and the Qiagen OneStep RT-PCR kit were used in a first-round RT-PCR, which was followed by a second-round multiplex PCR, size selection and purification. TCRdb passed the public sequencing reads through fastp at Q25 and MiXCR, retaining productive beta sequences. Rows are unified per CDR3 protein, each entry keeping the most common DNA and genes. The sample table holds approximately 540,000 distinct CDR3 sequences, of which about 35% were seen once. The ten biggest clones cover about 4.6% of the sample. Sequenced material: peripheral blood or thyroid tissue (not recorded which). The receptors come from an adult man with Graves' hyperthyroidism.

This clonotype showed up many times. The chain recombines TRBV5-8 with TRBJ1-5, with a tentative D call TRBD1 (5 bases). The CDR3 loop spans 13 amino acids. V dropped 4 bases and J dropped 9 bases, with 14 bases sitting between them. Germline loops: CDR1 SGHTS, CDR2 YDEGEE. The CDR3 DNA reads as TGTGCCAGCAGCGGCGACAGAGTGGGGCCCCAGCATTTT. Protein product: CASSGDRVGPQHF. Full variable domain (outside the CDR3, taken from reference TRBV5-8 and TRBJ1-5): EAGVTQSPTHLIKTRGQQATLRCSPISGHTSVYWYQQALGLGLQFLLWYDEGEERNRGNFPPRFSGRQFPNYSSELNVNALELEDSALYLCASSGDRVGPQHFGDGTRLSIL.

This clonotype was counted between two and nine times. This chain links TRBV7-9 with TRBJ2-2; 7 nucleotides match TRBD1. Germline lookup yields CDR1 SEHNR and CDR2 FQNEAQ (reference sequence). J was trimmed by 4 bases and V by 1 base; bases with no gene match: 3. CDR3 size: 15 residues. The CDR3 loop is CASSLGQGFTGELFF. Here the CDR3 DNA reads TGTGCCAGCAGCTTAGGACAGGGATTCACCGGGGAGCTGTTTTTT.

The chain joins TRBV7-9 to TRBJ2-5; TRBD1 matches 11 bases. This CDR3 comprises 17 residues. Germline CDR1 SEHNR, CDR2 FQNEAQ (reference sequence). Unmatched junction bases numbered 6, after V lost 3 bases and J lost 0 bases. The DNA for the CDR3 is TGTGCCAGCAGCTTCCGGGACAGGGGGGCGTACCAAGAGACCCAGTACTTC. This translates into CASSFRDRGAYQETQYF.

The table lists this clonotype with many counts. The chain has TRBV24-1 and TRBJ2-5; 9 bases are shared with TRBD2. The germline gives CDR1 KGHDR, CDR2 SFDVKD. CDR3 size: 16 residues. The V gene end was trimmed by 4 bases and the J gene end by 2 bases; junction bases not matched to a gene: 7. The CDR3 DNA reads TGTGCCACCAGTGACGCGACTAGCGGATATCAAGAGACCCAGTACTTC. Protein: CATSDATSGYQETQYF.

This clonotype was observed many times. The chain joins TRBV6-5 to TRBJ2-2, with D maybe TRBD1 (5 bases). Trimming cost V 6 bases and J 0 bases, with 11 bases left between them. Per the germline V gene, CDR1 is MNHEY and CDR2 is SVGAGI. The CDR3 has 15 amino acids. CDR3 region: CASSPDSSNTGELFF. The DNA of the CDR3 is TGTGCCAGCAGCCCTGACAGCTCGAACACCGGGGAGCTGTTTTTT.

This chain joins TRBV7-9 and TRBJ2-2, with 11 nucleotides matching TRBD2. The germline gives CDR1 SEHNR, CDR2 FQNEAQ (reference sequence). V shed 0 bases, J shed 8 bases, and the junction held 5 bases outside the gene matches. The CDR3 extends over 16 amino acids. CDR3 DNA sequence: TGTGCCAGCAGCTTAGCGCCACTAGCGGGAGCTGGGGAGCTGTTTTTT. As protein: CASSLAPLAGAGELFF.

The table lists this clonotype with many counts. The V gene is TRBV11-3, the J gene TRBJ2-5; 11 bases align to TRBD2. The CDR3 runs to 16 residues. V lost 1 base and J lost 2; bases outside the gene matches: 3. Per germline, CDR1 SGHNT and CDR2 YENEEA. CDR3 sequence (DNA): TGTGCCAGCAGCTTAGGGGGGACTAGCGGTCAAGAGACCCAGTACTTC. It yields the protein CASSLGGTSGQETQYF.

This clonotype was observed at least ten times. The rearrangement joins TRBV19 to TRBJ1-2; 7 positions agree with TRBD1. The germline CDR1 and CDR2 sequences are LNHDA and SQIVND (reference sequence). This CDR3 has 13 residues. The J segment lost 4 bases and the V segment lost 7 bases, leaving 6 bases of the junction unmatched. The CDR3 DNA is TGTGCCAGTATGTCCGGGGACAGCTATGGCTACACCTTC. It is translated as CASMSGDSYGYTF.

The CDR3 nucleotides read TGTGCCAGCAGCTTAGCAGCTCGAGTCTCTGATACGCAGTATTTT. Its translation is CASSLAARVSDTQYF. V gene TRBV7-6 combines with J gene TRBJ2-3; D gene unclear. The CDR3 totals 15 residues. Trimming pared 0 bases from V and 6 bases from J, leaving 13 bases between. Germline V CDR1 and CDR2: SGHVS, FNYEAQ.

Many counts were recorded for this clonotype. This sequence joins TRBV29-1 and TRBJ1-1, with a tentative D call TRBD1 (5 bases). Trimming took off 3 bases at V and 4 bases at J, with 12 bases between the two ends. The germline V gene has CDR1 SQVTM and CDR2 ANQGSEA. This CDR3 is 13 amino acids long. The CDR3 spells CSVESGGGTEAFF. The CDR3 region has the DNA TGCAGCGTTGAGAGTGGGGGAGGCACTGAAGCTTTCTTT. The variable domain in full, completed from reference TRBV29-1 and TRBJ1-1, reads SAVISQKPSRDICQRGTSLTIQCQVDSQVTMMFWYRQQPGQSLTLIATANQGSEATYESGFVIDKFPISRPNLTFSTLTVSNMSPEDSSIYLCSVESGGGTEAFFGQGTRLTVV.

This clonotype was seen once. The chain is built from TRBV19 and TRBJ2-7, with D perhaps being TRBD1 or TRBD2 (5 bases each). The CDR3 length is 16 residues. Per germline, CDR1 LNHDA and CDR2 SQIVND (reference sequence). Trimming removed 1 base at V and 3 bases at J, with 16 bases between. The CDR3 here is CASSIAGRRGVYEQYF. In DNA form, the CDR3 reads TGTGCCAGTAGTATAGCGGGACGGCGTGGGGTCTACGAGCAGTACTTC.

Details on this clonotype: A much larger clone lies a single base off, so this may be a read error. J is TRBJ1-6 and V is TRBV9, with 7 nucleotides matching TRBD1. This CDR3 is 16 amino acids long. J lost 9 bases, V lost 5 bases, and 14 bases had no gene match. CDR1 is SGDLS and CDR2 is YYNGEE in the germline V gene. CDR3 bases: TGTGCCAGCAGTACGGACAGGCGGCCCGGAACTTCACCCCTCCACTTT. Translating gives CASSTDRRPGTSPLHF.

The J gene is TRBJ2-5, the V gene TRBV29-1; D tentatively reads TRBD1 or TRBD2 (6 bases each). Trimming shortened V by 3 bases and J by 4 bases, and 12 bases separated the two germline ends. Germline V gene lookup returns CDR1 SQVTM and CDR2 ANQGSEA. This CDR3 comprises 13 residues. CDR3 region: CSVDDKGGETQYF. CDR3 in DNA: TGCAGCGTTGACGACAAGGGGGGAGAGACCCAGTACTTC.